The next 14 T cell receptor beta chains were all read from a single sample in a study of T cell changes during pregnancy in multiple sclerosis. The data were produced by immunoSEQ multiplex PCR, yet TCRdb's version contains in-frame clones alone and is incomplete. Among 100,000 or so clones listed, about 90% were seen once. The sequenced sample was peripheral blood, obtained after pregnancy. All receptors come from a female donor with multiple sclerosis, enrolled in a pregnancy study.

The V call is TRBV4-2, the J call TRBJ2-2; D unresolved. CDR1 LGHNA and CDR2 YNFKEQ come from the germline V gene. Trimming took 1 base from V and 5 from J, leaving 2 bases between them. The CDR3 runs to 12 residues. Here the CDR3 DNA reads TGTGCCAGCAGCCAAGCTACCGGGGAGCTGTTTTTT. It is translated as CASSQATGELFF.

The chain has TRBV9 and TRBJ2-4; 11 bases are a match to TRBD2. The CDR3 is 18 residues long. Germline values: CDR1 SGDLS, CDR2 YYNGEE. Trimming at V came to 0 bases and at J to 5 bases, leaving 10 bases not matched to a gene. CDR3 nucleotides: TGTGCCAGCAGCGTAGGAGAGTCCAGGGGACTAGCGGAAAACATTCAGTACTTC. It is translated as CASSVGESRGLAENIQYF. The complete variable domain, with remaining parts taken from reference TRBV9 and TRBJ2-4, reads DSGVTQTPKHLITATGQRVTLRCSPRSGDLSVYWYQQSLDQGLQFLIQYYNGEERAKGNILERFSAQQFPDLHSELNLSSLELGDSALYFCASSVGESRGLAENIQYFGAGTRLSVL.

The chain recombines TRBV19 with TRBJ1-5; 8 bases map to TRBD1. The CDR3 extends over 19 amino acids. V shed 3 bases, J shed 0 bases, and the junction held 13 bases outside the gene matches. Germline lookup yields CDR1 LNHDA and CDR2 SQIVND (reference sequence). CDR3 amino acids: CASSIPRTGFPHSNQPQHF. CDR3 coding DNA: TGTGCCAGTAGTATCCCCCGGACAGGGTTCCCCCATAGCAATCAGCCCCAGCATTTT.

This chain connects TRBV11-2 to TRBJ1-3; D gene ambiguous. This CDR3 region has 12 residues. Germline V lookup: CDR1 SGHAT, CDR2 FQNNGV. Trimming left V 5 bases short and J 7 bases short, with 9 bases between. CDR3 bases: TGTGCCAGCAGCCCAACGGAGAACACCATATATTTT. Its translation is CASSPTENTIYF.

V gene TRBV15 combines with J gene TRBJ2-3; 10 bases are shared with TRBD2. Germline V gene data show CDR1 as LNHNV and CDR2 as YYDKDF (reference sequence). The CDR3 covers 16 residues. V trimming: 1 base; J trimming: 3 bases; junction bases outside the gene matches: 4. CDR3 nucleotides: TGTGCCACCAGCAGAGGAACTAGCGGGAATACAGATACGCAGTATTTT. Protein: CATSRGTSGNTDTQYF.

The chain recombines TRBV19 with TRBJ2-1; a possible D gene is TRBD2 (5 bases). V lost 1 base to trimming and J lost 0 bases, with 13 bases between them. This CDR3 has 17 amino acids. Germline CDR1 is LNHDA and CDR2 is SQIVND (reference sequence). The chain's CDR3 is CASSIVRAFSSYNEQFF. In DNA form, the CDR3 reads TGTGCCAGTAGTATAGTGCGGGCCTTTAGCTCCTACAATGAGCAGTTCTTC.

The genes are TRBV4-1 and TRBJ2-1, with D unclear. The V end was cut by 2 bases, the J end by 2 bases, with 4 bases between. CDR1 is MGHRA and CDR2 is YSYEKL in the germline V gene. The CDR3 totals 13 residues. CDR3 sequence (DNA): TGCGCCAGCAGCCAAACGGCCTACAATGAGCAGTTCTTC. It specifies CASSQTAYNEQFF.

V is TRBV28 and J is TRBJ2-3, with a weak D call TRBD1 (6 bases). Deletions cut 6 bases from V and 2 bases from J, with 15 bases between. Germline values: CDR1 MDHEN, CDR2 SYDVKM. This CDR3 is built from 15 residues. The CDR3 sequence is CASSRRQGHTDTQYF. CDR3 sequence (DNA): TGTGCCAGCAGCCGACGCCAGGGACACACAGATACGCAGTATTTT.

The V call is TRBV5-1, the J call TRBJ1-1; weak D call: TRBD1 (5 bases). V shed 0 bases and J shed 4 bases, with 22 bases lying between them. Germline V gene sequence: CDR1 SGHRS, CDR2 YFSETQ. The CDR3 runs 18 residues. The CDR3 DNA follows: TGCGCCAGCAGCTTGGTGATCGCGGCAGGGCTCAGGAGCACTGAAGCTTTCTTT. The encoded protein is CASSLVIAAGLRSTEAFF.

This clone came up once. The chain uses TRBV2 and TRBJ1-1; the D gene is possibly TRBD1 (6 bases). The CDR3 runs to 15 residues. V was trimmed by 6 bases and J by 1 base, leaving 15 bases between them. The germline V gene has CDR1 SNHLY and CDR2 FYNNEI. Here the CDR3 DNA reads TGTGCCAGCAGACCAGAACAGGGATCGAACACTGAAGCTTTCTTT. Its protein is CASRPEQGSNTEAFF. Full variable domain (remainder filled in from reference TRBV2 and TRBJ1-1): EPEVTQTPSHQVTQMGQEVILRCVPISNHLYFYWYRQILGQKVEFLVSFYNNEISEKSEIFDDQFSVERPDGSNFTLKIRSTKLEDSAMYFCASRPEQGSNTEAFFGQGTRLTVV.

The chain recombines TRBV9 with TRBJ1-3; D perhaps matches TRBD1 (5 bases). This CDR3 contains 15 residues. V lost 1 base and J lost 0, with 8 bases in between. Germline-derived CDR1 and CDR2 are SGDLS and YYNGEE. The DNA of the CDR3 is TGTGCCAGCAGCGTAAGGGGCACCTCTGGAAACACCATATATTTT. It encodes CASSVRGTSGNTIYF.

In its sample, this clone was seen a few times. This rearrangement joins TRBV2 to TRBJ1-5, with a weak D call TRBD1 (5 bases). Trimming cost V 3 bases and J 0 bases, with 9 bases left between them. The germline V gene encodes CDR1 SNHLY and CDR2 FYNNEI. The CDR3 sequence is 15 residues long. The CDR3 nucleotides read TGTGCCAGCAGTGAGACAGCCCATAGCAATCAGCCCCAGCATTTT. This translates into CASSETAHSNQPQHF.

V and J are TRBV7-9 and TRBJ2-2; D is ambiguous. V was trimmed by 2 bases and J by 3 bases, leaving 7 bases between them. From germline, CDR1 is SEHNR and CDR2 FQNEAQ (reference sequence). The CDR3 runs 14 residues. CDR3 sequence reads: CASSLSRDTGELFF. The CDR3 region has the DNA TGTGCCAGCAGCTTAAGTAGAGACACCGGGGAGCTGTTTTTT.

CDR3 residues: CASSLWLEQPQHF. DNA for the CDR3: TGTGCCAGCAGTTTATGGTTAGAGCAGCCCCAGCATTTT. The genes are TRBV28 and TRBJ1-5; D is ambiguous. The CDR3 length is 13 residues. Trimming removed 0 bases at V and 7 bases at J, with 7 bases between. The V gene's germline CDR1 is MDHEN and CDR2 SYDVKM.